The rows below give T cell receptor beta chains drawn from one sample of a study of cytomegalovirus exposure and HLA in healthy donors. Sequenced by immunoSEQ multiplex PCR; TCRdb stores in-frame clones only, minus some. Here the sample spans 150,000 to 200,000 clones, under 80% being singletons. Input material: PBMCs. These receptors all stem from a human donor in good health. CDR3s include the opening cysteine and the closing phenylalanine or tryptophan. The order of the fields is D gene, J gene, V gene, clone size, CDR3 DNA, CDR3 protein. The D gene is left open where the match is weak. Size is stated for part of the rows, as once, few or many counts, or as a class when the clone is expanded.

TRBD1 | TRBJ2-3 | TRBV15 | - | TGTGCCACCAGCAGCGGGACAGGGGCCCTCACAGATACGCAGTATTTT | CATSSGTGALTDTQYF
TRBD1 | TRBJ2-3 | TRBV11-2 | - | TGTGCCAGCAGCTTCCGGGGACAGGTCACAGATACGCAGTATTTT | CASSFRGQVTDTQYF
TRBD1 | TRBJ1-6 | TRBV14 | - | TGTGCCAGCAGCCAAGGAGGGGGCGTGCCAGATCTCCACTTT | CASSQGGGVPDLHF
TRBD1 | TRBJ1-2 | TRBV14 | - | TGTGCCAGCAGCCAAGAGGGACAGGGGATCTATGGCTACACCTTC | CASSQEGQGIYGYTF
TRBD1 | TRBJ1-6 | TRBV2 | - | TGTGCCAGCAGTGCCGGGACAGCCAATTCACCCCTCCACTTT | CASSAGTANSPLHF
TRBD1 | TRBJ1-1 | TRBV5-4 | - | TGTGCCAGCACCCCGTCCGGGACAGGGAATGTCTGGAACACTGAAGCTTTCTTT | CASTPSGTGNVWNTEAFF
- | TRBJ1-5 | TRBV5-5 | - | TGTGCCAGCAGGGGGATACCGGGGGATAATCAGCCCCAGCATTTT | CASRGIPGDNQPQHF
TRBD2 | TRBJ2-1 | TRBV7-3 | - | TGTGCCAGCAGCCCGAGACCTAGCGGGGGTTACAATGAGCAGTTCTTC | CASSPRPSGGYNEQFF
- | TRBJ2-7 | TRBV6-1 | - | TGTGCCAGCAGTGAATATGGGCAGGGTTACGAGCAGTACTTC | CASSEYGQGYEQYF
- | TRBJ2-2 | TRBV18 | few | TGTGCCAGCCCAGGGTCCGCCGGGGAGCTGTTTTTT | CASPGSAGELFF
- | TRBJ2-1 | TRBV11-3 | - | TGTGCCAGCAGCCCAGACAGCGCCGAGCAGTTCTTC | CASSPDSAEQFF
TRBD1 | TRBJ2-7 | TRBV19 | few | TGTGCCAGTAGTCCTGAGGCGGGACAGGGCTTCTACGAGCAGTACTTC | CASSPEAGQGFYEQYF
- | TRBJ2-1 | TRBV5-1 | - | TGCGCCAGCAGCGGATCGGGAAGCCACCACAATGAGCAGTTCTTC | CASSGSGSHHNEQFF
- | TRBJ2-7 | TRBV7-2 | once | TGTGCCAGCAGCTTAGAGGGCAGGGAGGACGAGCAGTACTTC | CASSLEGREDEQYF
TRBD1 | TRBJ1-1 | TRBV11-3 | once | TGTGCCAGCAGCCACACCGCTCCCGGGACAGGGGGCTGCGAAGCTTTCTTT | CASSHTAPGTGGCEAFF
TRBD1 | TRBJ2-2 | TRBV9 | - | TGTGCCAGCAGCATCAGACAGGGCCCTCACACCGGGGAGCTGTTTTTT | CASSIRQGPHTGELFF
- | TRBJ2-2 | TRBV7-9 | few | TGTGCCAGCAGCTTACAGGGAACGGGCACCGGGGAGCTGTTTTTT | CASSLQGTGTGELFF
TRBD1 | TRBJ1-1 | TRBV30 | few | TGTGCCTGGAGCGACAGGGGGTTTAACACTGAAGCTTTCTTT | CAWSDRGFNTEAFF
- | TRBJ2-5 | TRBV7-9 | - | TGTGCCAGCAGGCCTCCCGGTGAAGAGACCCAGTACTTC | CASRPPGEETQYF
TRBD1 | TRBJ1-2 | TRBV5-1 | few | TGCGCCAGCAGCTCCCAGGGGGCGTACGGCTACACCTTC | CASSSQGAYGYTF
TRBD2 | TRBJ2-5 | TRBV19 | - | TGTGCCAGTCGAACGACTAGCGGGGCGCTAGAGACCCAGTACTTC | CASRTTSGALETQYF
TRBD1 | TRBJ1-2 | TRBV19 | - | TGTGCCAGTAGTACCCGGGACAGGGACGGCTACACCTTC | CASSTRDRDGYTF
- | TRBJ2-5 | TRBV7-2 | - | TGTGCCAGCAGCTTACCGGGTCAAGAGACCCAGTACTTC | CASSLPGQETQYF
- | TRBJ1-1 | TRBV29-1 | few | TGCAGCGTTGACAGGGGAGCTGAAGCTTTCTTT | CSVDRGAEAFF
- | TRBJ2-2 | TRBV2 | - | TGTGCCAGCCGAGGCCGGGGAAACACCGGGGAGCTGTTTTTT | CASRGRGNTGELFF
TRBD1 | TRBJ1-5 | TRBV30 | - | TGTGCCGGCCAGGGGGGAGCTAATCAGCCCCAGCATTTT | CAGQGGANQPQHF
- | TRBJ2-3 | TRBV7-2 | - | TGTGCCAGCAGCTTAGGACAGTCAGATACGCAGTATTTT | CASSLGQSDTQYF
- | TRBJ2-1 | TRBV5-4 | - | TGTGCCAGCCTACCGGGGGGACACGAGATTAATGAGCAGTTCTTC | CASLPGGHEINEQFF
TRBD2 | TRBJ2-5 | TRBV9 | few | TGTGCCAGCAGCGTAGTTGGGACTACCCAAGAGACCCAGTACTTC | CASSVVGTTQETQYF
TRBD1 | TRBJ1-3 | TRBV4-1 | - | TGCGCCAGCAGCCAAGAAGGACAGGGGGCTGGAAACACCATATATTTT | CASSQEGQGAGNTIYF
TRBD2 | TRBJ2-3 | TRBV27 | - | TGTGCCAGCAGTGGCGGACTAGCGGGCTCAGATACGCAGTATTTT | CASSGGLAGSDTQYF
- | TRBJ1-2 | TRBV4-1 | few | TGCGCCAGCAGCCAAGATCAGGGTACCTATGGCTACACCTTC | CASSQDQGTYGYTF
- | TRBJ1-4 | TRBV28 | - | TGTGCCAGCAGTTTGGGGGGGGAGGGAACTAATGAAAAACTGTTTTTT | CASSLGGEGTNEKLFF
- | TRBJ2-1 | TRBV2 | - | TGTGCCAGACGGGAACAGGGAAGGAATGAGCAGTTCTTC | CARREQGRNEQFF
- | TRBJ1-2 | TRBV5-4 | few | TGTGCCAGCAGCTTGGAGATTTTCGGTTATGGCTACACCTTC | CASSLEIFGYGYTF
- | TRBJ2-7 | TRBV5-8 | - | TGTGCCAGCAGCTTATCCGCCGCGGACAGCCCCTACGAGCAGTACTTC | CASSLSAADSPYEQYF
TRBD2 | TRBJ2-5 | TRBV11-2 | - | TGTGCCAGCAGCTTATCCGGCGGGCTAGCGGGCCTGGGGGAGACCCAGTACTTC | CASSLSGGLAGLGETQYF
TRBD1 | TRBJ2-4 | TRBV7-8 | - | TGTGCCAGCAGCGTCCGGGACAGTGAAGCCAAAAACATTCAGTACTTC | CASSVRDSEAKNIQYF
- | TRBJ1-2 | TRBV6-6 | - | TGTGCCAGCAGCATTAATCAAAGGGAACCGGGAGGCTACACCTTC | CASSINQREPGGYTF
- | TRBJ2-3 | TRBV5-1 | - | TGCGCCAGCAGCTTTCAGGAGGGCGCCACAGATACGCAGTATTTT | CASSFQEGATDTQYF
- | TRBJ2-7 | TRBV6-6 | - | TGTGCCAGCAGTTACAACCGACAGGCCCACGAGCAGTACTTC | CASSYNRQAHEQYF
TRBD2 | TRBJ2-1 | TRBV5-1 | once | TGCGCCAGCAGACCCATAGCGGGGGGGCGGAATGAGCAGTTCTTC | CASRPIAGGRNEQFF
- | TRBJ2-7 | TRBV5-6 | - | TGTGCCAGCAGCTTGGGTGAACATCCATCAAACGAGCAGTACTTC | CASSLGEHPSNEQYF
- | TRBJ1-1 | TRBV27 | - | TGTGCCAGCAGTTTGTCCCGGGGGAGGTACACTGAAGCTTTCTTT | CASSLSRGRYTEAFF
- | TRBJ1-6 | TRBV11-2 | - | TGTGCCAGCAGCTTAGGGACAAATTCACCCCTCCACTTT | CASSLGTNSPLHF
TRBD2 | TRBJ2-3 | TRBV5-1 | - | TGCGCCAGCAGCTTGTTCGCTAGCGGGGGCCAAGCAGATACGCAGTATTTT | CASSLFASGGQADTQYF
- | TRBJ1-5 | TRBV30 | - | TGTGCCTGGAGTGGCGTTTATAGCAATCAGCCCCAGCATTTT | CAWSGVYSNQPQHF
TRBD1 | TRBJ1-4 | TRBV6-5 | - | TGTGCCAGCAGCTACGACAGGGATCGCAAAAAACTGTTTTTT | CASSYDRDRKKLFF
TRBD1 | TRBJ2-3 | TRBV10-1 | once | TGCGCCAGCAGTGAGTTAGGACAGGAAATATCTGGCACGCAGTATTTT | CASSELGQEISGTQYF
- | TRBJ2-2 | TRBV2 | - | TGTGCCAGCAGTGAAATGAAGGGGTCCACCGGGGAGCTGTTTTTT | CASSEMKGSTGELFF
- | TRBJ1-2 | TRBV19 | - | TGTGCCAGTTTTAACAGGGAGAATTATGGCTACACCTTC | CASFNRENYGYTF
TRBD2 | TRBJ2-2 | TRBV6-1 | - | TGTGCCAGCAGGACTAGCGGGGGGAGCGGGGAGCTGTTTTTT | CASRTSGGSGELFF
TRBD1 | TRBJ1-2 | TRBV6-6 | - | TGTGCCAGCAGGCGCGGACAGGATGTCTATGGCTACACCTTC | CASRRGQDVYGYTF
- | TRBJ2-2 | TRBV7-9 | - | TGTGCCAGCAGCTCAAGGGAGACCGGGGAGCTGTTTTTT | CASSSRETGELFF
TRBD1 | TRBJ1-2 | TRBV2 | - | TGTGCCGGACTAGGACAGGGACTTAACTATGGCTACACCTTC | CAGLGQGLNYGYTF
- | TRBJ2-3 | TRBV19 | once | TGTGCCAGTAGCCACAGGGACCCCACAGATACGCAGTATTTT | CASSHRDPTDTQYF
- | TRBJ2-7 | TRBV30 | - | TGTGCCTGGAATCAGGGGCGCGACGAGCAGTACTTC | CAWNQGRDEQYF
- | TRBJ2-7 | TRBV9 | - | TGTGCCAGCAGCGTAGGACAGGCCTCCTACGAGCAGTACTTC | CASSVGQASYEQYF
- | TRBJ1-1 | TRBV6-4 | - | TGTGCCAGCACCCCTACGGGGGGGACTGGGAAAGCTTTCTTT | CASTPTGGTGKAFF
TRBD1 | TRBJ1-5 | TRBV7-8 | - | TGTGCCAGCAGCCCGACAGGGTACAATCAGCCCCAGCATTTT | CASSPTGYNQPQHF